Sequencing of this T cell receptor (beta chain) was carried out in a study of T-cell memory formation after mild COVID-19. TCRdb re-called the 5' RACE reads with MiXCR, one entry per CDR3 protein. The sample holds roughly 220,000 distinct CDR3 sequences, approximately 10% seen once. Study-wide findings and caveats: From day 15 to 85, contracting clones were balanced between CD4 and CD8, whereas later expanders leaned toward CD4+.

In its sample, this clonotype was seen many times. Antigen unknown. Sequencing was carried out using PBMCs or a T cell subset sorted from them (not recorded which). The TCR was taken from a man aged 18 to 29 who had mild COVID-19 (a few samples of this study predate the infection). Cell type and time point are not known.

CDR3 sequence: CASSNSFTETQYF. The CDR3 DNA is TGTGCCAGCTCAAATAGTTTTACGGAGACCCAGTACTTC. The chain combines TRBV18 with TRBJ2-5; no clear D. Germline CDR1 reads KGHSH; CDR2 reads LQKENI. There are 13 residues in the CDR3. Deletions cut 5 bases from V and 5 bases from J, with 12 bases between.